Listed below are T cell receptor beta chains from one sample, sequenced in a study of PD-1 blockade in classical Hodgkin lymphoma. Produced via immunoSEQ multiplex PCR; TCRdb's table is partial and in-frame only. In the table there are 120,000 to 150,000 clones, nearly 80% of which are singletons. The sample consisted of peripheral blood mononuclear cells (PBMCs), taken before the second cycle of nivolumab. The receptors shown here come from a human donor with classical Hodgkin lymphoma. Each CDR3 is given with its conserved first and last residue. Each record gives: clone size, D gene, V gene, J gene, CDR3 DNA, CDR3 protein. The D gene is left open where the match is weak. Some rows mark clone size as missing; the rest say once, few, many or name a class of expanded clone.

clone size: .
D gene: .
V gene: TRBV28
J gene: TRBJ2-7
CDR3 DNA: TGTGCCAGCAGCCTCCTTGGGGGAGGGGGGCCCCGACCCTACGAGCAGTACTTC
CDR3 protein: CASSLLGGGGPRPYEQYF

clone size: .
D gene: .
V gene: TRBV5-1
J gene: TRBJ2-6
CDR3 DNA: TGCGCCAGCAGCTTGTCCGGGGCATCTGGGGCCAACGTCCTGACTTTC
CDR3 protein: CASSLSGASGANVLTF

clone size: few
D gene: TRBD1
V gene: TRBV7-9
J gene: TRBJ2-2
CDR3 DNA: TGTGCCAGCAGCCCCAGGGGGCGCGATACCGGGGAGCTGTTTTTT
CDR3 protein: CASSPRGRDTGELFF

clone size: .
D gene: TRBD2
V gene: TRBV6-5
J gene: TRBJ2-7
CDR3 DNA: TGTGCCAGCAGGGGTACTCATAGCGGGAACCACGAGCAGTACTTC
CDR3 protein: CASRGTHSGNHEQYF

clone size: .
D gene: TRBD1
V gene: TRBV5-1
J gene: TRBJ1-1
CDR3 DNA: TGCGCCAGCAGCCGACGACAGGGTACTGAAGCTTTCTTT
CDR3 protein: CASSRRQGTEAFF

clone size: .
D gene: .
V gene: TRBV19
J gene: TRBJ2-5
CDR3 DNA: TGTGCCAGTAGTATAGGGGGGGAGACCCAGTACTTC
CDR3 protein: CASSIGGETQYF

clone size: .
D gene: .
V gene: TRBV25-1
J gene: TRBJ2-5
CDR3 DNA: TGTGCCAGCAGTGTGACCCAAGAGACCCAGTACTTC
CDR3 protein: CASSVTQETQYF

clone size: .
D gene: .
V gene: TRBV6-5
J gene: TRBJ1-5
CDR3 DNA: TGTGCCAGCAGTCCCCATTCGGGCAGAAATCAGCCCCAGCATTTT
CDR3 protein: CASSPHSGRNQPQHF

clone size: medium-sized
D gene: TRBD2
V gene: TRBV13
J gene: TRBJ2-1
CDR3 DNA: TGTGCCAGCAGCCTCCGAATAGCGGGTCACAATGAGCAGTTCTTC
CDR3 protein: CASSLRIAGHNEQFF

clone size: .
D gene: .
V gene: TRBV6-6
J gene: TRBJ2-7
CDR3 DNA: TGTGCCAGCAGTTACTCGATCGGTAACTACGAGCAGTACTTC
CDR3 protein: CASSYSIGNYEQYF

clone size: few
D gene: TRBD1
V gene: TRBV7-2
J gene: TRBJ2-7
CDR3 DNA: TGTGCCAGCAGCTTAGGAGACAGGGTTGTCCACGAGCAGTACTTC
CDR3 protein: CASSLGDRVVHEQYF

clone size: once
D gene: TRBD1
V gene: TRBV19
J gene: TRBJ2-5
CDR3 DNA: TGTGCCAGTAGTATCGGACAGGGGGCGGGGGAGACCCAGTACTTC
CDR3 protein: CASSIGQGAGETQYF

clone size: few
D gene: TRBD2
V gene: TRBV5-5
J gene: TRBJ2-7
CDR3 DNA: TGTGCCAGCAGCGGGGGAGGGCAAAGCTCCTACGAGCAGTACTTC
CDR3 protein: CASSGGGQSSYEQYF

clone size: .
D gene: TRBD1
V gene: TRBV18
J gene: TRBJ1-2
CDR3 DNA: TGTGCCAGCTCACCCACGACAGGGGACTATGGCTACACCTTC
CDR3 protein: CASSPTTGDYGYTF

clone size: .
D gene: .
V gene: TRBV6-1
J gene: TRBJ2-1
CDR3 DNA: TGTGCCAGCAGTGAAGCGGGGGGCACCTACAATGAGCAGTTCTTC
CDR3 protein: CASSEAGGTYNEQFF

clone size: .
D gene: .
V gene: TRBV10-3
J gene: TRBJ1-1
CDR3 DNA: TGTGCCATTTCGGACACCACTATGAACACTGAAGCTTTCTTT
CDR3 protein: CAISDTTMNTEAFF

clone size: few
D gene: .
V gene: TRBV5-5
J gene: TRBJ1-3
CDR3 DNA: TGTGCCAGCAGCTTGGAGGCGCCAAGGACCATATATTTT
CDR3 protein: CASSLEAPRTIYF

clone size: once
D gene: TRBD1
V gene: TRBV6-4
J gene: TRBJ2-2
CDR3 DNA: TGTGCCAGCAGCGGACAGGGGGGTCCCGGGGAGCTGTTTTTT
CDR3 protein: CASSGQGGPGELFF

clone size: once
D gene: TRBD2
V gene: TRBV15
J gene: TRBJ2-1
CDR3 DNA: TGTGCCACCAGAACTGCTTGGGGGGGACTAGGCAATGAGCAGTTCTTC
CDR3 protein: CATRTAWGGLGNEQFF

clone size: once
D gene: .
V gene: TRBV2
J gene: TRBJ2-7
CDR3 DNA: TGTGCCAGCAGTAACTCCCGGTCTGCCTACGAGCAGTACTTC
CDR3 protein: CASSNSRSAYEQYF

clone size: few
D gene: TRBD1
V gene: TRBV6-6
J gene: TRBJ2-7
CDR3 DNA: TGTGCCAGCAGTTCCGGGACAGGTACCTACGAGCAGTACTTC
CDR3 protein: CASSSGTGTYEQYF

clone size: .
D gene: .
V gene: TRBV19
J gene: TRBJ1-2
CDR3 DNA: TGTGCCAGTAGTATTGGGGGGACCAACTCTAACTATGGCTACACCTTC
CDR3 protein: CASSIGGTNSNYGYTF

clone size: .
D gene: TRBD2
V gene: TRBV25-1
J gene: TRBJ2-2
CDR3 DNA: TGTGCCAGCAGTGAATGGAGCGGGGTTACCGGGGAGCTGTTTTTT
CDR3 protein: CASSEWSGVTGELFF

clone size: .
D gene: TRBD2
V gene: TRBV19
J gene: TRBJ2-3
CDR3 DNA: TGTGCCAGTAGTAGGTCGGTAGCGGGAACGTCCACAGATACGCAGTATTTT
CDR3 protein: CASSRSVAGTSTDTQYF

clone size: few
D gene: .
V gene: TRBV7-3
J gene: TRBJ2-6
CDR3 DNA: TGTGCCAGCAGCCCGCTAGGTGCTGGGGCCAACGTCCTGACTTTC
CDR3 protein: CASSPLGAGANVLTF

clone size: .
D gene: TRBD1
V gene: TRBV7-9
J gene: TRBJ2-5
CDR3 DNA: TGTGCCAGCAGCCCTACAGGGGTTACGGAGACCCAGTACTTC
CDR3 protein: CASSPTGVTETQYF

clone size: .
D gene: .
V gene: TRBV7-6
J gene: TRBJ1-1
CDR3 DNA: TGTGCCAGCAGCTCAGGGGCCTCGAACACTGAAGCTTTCTTT
CDR3 protein: CASSSGASNTEAFF

clone size: .
D gene: .
V gene: TRBV25-1
J gene: TRBJ2-1
CDR3 DNA: TGTGCCAGCAGAAAGAGCTCCTACAATGAGCAGTTCTTC
CDR3 protein: CASRKSSYNEQFF

clone size: .
D gene: .
V gene: TRBV6-5
J gene: TRBJ2-3
CDR3 DNA: TGTGCCAGCAGTTACTCGGGAAGGGGTCATAGGGATACGCAGTATTTT
CDR3 protein: CASSYSGRGHRDTQYF

clone size: many
D gene: TRBD1
V gene: TRBV28
J gene: TRBJ2-7
CDR3 DNA: TGTGCCATCCAGGGGGCTTACGAGCAGTACTTC
CDR3 protein: CAIQGAYEQYF

clone size: .
D gene: .
V gene: TRBV2
J gene: TRBJ1-1
CDR3 DNA: TGTGCCAGCAGTGAACAGCTGAACACTGAAGCTTTCTTT
CDR3 protein: CASSEQLNTEAFF

clone size: .
D gene: .
V gene: TRBV7-9
J gene: TRBJ2-3
CDR3 DNA: TGTGCCAGCAGCTCGCTAGGAGGGGCCACAGATACGCAGTATTTT
CDR3 protein: CASSSLGGATDTQYF

clone size: .
D gene: .
V gene: TRBV27
J gene: TRBJ1-1
CDR3 DNA: TGTGCCAGCAGTTTAACCAGGATCAACACTGAAGCTTTCTTT
CDR3 protein: CASSLTRINTEAFF

clone size: .
D gene: .
V gene: TRBV30
J gene: TRBJ2-1
CDR3 DNA: TGTGCCTGGACTCATCTCGGTACAGTCGATGAGCAGTTCTTC
CDR3 protein: CAWTHLGTVDEQFF

clone size: .
D gene: .
V gene: TRBV6-6
J gene: TRBJ2-2
CDR3 DNA: TGTGCCAGCAGTTATACGTCCAGGGGCACCGGGGAGCTGTTTTTT
CDR3 protein: CASSYTSRGTGELFF

clone size: .
D gene: .
V gene: TRBV6-5
J gene: TRBJ1-1
CDR3 DNA: TGTGCCATCAGTGAGTCGGTGGGGGAGGGCGAAGCTTTCTTT
CDR3 protein: CAISESVGEGEAFF

clone size: few
D gene: TRBD1
V gene: TRBV4-1
J gene: TRBJ2-2
CDR3 DNA: TGCGCCAGCAGCCAATCGGACAGGGGGCTGCGGGGCGGGGAGCTGTTTTTT
CDR3 protein: CASSQSDRGLRGGELFF

clone size: .
D gene: .
V gene: TRBV9
J gene: TRBJ1-2
CDR3 DNA: TGTGCCAGCAGCGTAGGACAGGTGAACTATGGCTACACCTTC
CDR3 protein: CASSVGQVNYGYTF

clone size: .
D gene: TRBD1
V gene: TRBV10-3
J gene: TRBJ2-7
CDR3 DNA: TGTGCCATCAGTCCCTCGGGACAGGGGGCCTACGAGCAGTACTTC
CDR3 protein: CAISPSGQGAYEQYF

clone size: once
D gene: TRBD1
V gene: TRBV9
J gene: TRBJ2-7
CDR3 DNA: TGTGCCAGCAGCGTAGGGGGGACAGGGTCCTACGAGCAGTACTTC
CDR3 protein: CASSVGGTGSYEQYF

clone size: .
D gene: .
V gene: TRBV6-5
J gene: TRBJ2-7
CDR3 DNA: TGTGCCAGCAGTTCCGCCTACGAGCAGTACTTC
CDR3 protein: CASSSAYEQYF

clone size: .
D gene: TRBD2
V gene: TRBV7-9
J gene: TRBJ2-7
CDR3 DNA: TGTGCCAGCAGCCGCGGACTAGCGGGTATCTCCTACGAGCAGTACTTC
CDR3 protein: CASSRGLAGISYEQYF

clone size: .
D gene: .
V gene: TRBV7-8
J gene: TRBJ2-1
CDR3 DNA: TGTGCCAGCAGCTTGGGGGCGGGTCTATTCCTTTACAATGAGCAGTTCTTC
CDR3 protein: CASSLGAGLFLYNEQFF

clone size: .
D gene: TRBD1
V gene: TRBV18
J gene: TRBJ2-7
CDR3 DNA: TGTGCCAGCTCAGACGGACAGGGGAACTACGAGCAGTACTTC
CDR3 protein: CASSDGQGNYEQYF

clone size: .
D gene: .
V gene: TRBV7-3
J gene: TRBJ1-1
CDR3 DNA: TGTGCCAGCTCGGTCCCCAGGATGAACACTGAAGCTTTCTTT
CDR3 protein: CASSVPRMNTEAFF

clone size: .
D gene: .
V gene: TRBV29-1
J gene: TRBJ2-5
CDR3 DNA: TGCAGCGGCAGACAGGGGAGGGAAGAGACCCAGTACTTC
CDR3 protein: CSGRQGREETQYF

clone size: .
D gene: TRBD1
V gene: TRBV6-6
J gene: TRBJ1-2
CDR3 DNA: TGTGCCAGCAGTCCGAGACAGGGTTTGATCTATGGCTACACCTTC
CDR3 protein: CASSPRQGLIYGYTF

clone size: .
D gene: .
V gene: TRBV2
J gene: TRBJ2-3
CDR3 DNA: TGTGCCAGCAGAGGGGACCTCACAGATACGCAGTATTTT
CDR3 protein: CASRGDLTDTQYF

clone size: .
D gene: TRBD1
V gene: TRBV6-5
J gene: TRBJ2-7
CDR3 DNA: TGTGCCAGCAGTTACTCTAGGACAGGGGTTGTTAACGAGCAGTACTTC
CDR3 protein: CASSYSRTGVVNEQYF

clone size: .
D gene: .
V gene: TRBV5-4
J gene: TRBJ2-1
CDR3 DNA: TGTGCCAGCAGCCGGGGTGCTAGGGACTACAATGAGCAGTTCTTC
CDR3 protein: CASSRGARDYNEQFF

clone size: .
D gene: TRBD1
V gene: TRBV11-3
J gene: TRBJ2-3
CDR3 DNA: TGTGCCAGCAGCTCGGACAGGGGGCGAGCAGATACGCAGTATTTT
CDR3 protein: CASSSDRGRADTQYF

clone size: .
D gene: .
V gene: TRBV28
J gene: TRBJ1-3
CDR3 DNA: TGTGCCAGCAGTCCACCCCGGATCCACTCTGGAAACACCATATATTTT
CDR3 protein: CASSPPRIHSGNTIYF

clone size: .
D gene: .
V gene: TRBV27
J gene: TRBJ1-2
CDR3 DNA: TGTGCCAGCAGTTTATCGCAGCGGGGAGGCTATGGCTACACCTTC
CDR3 protein: CASSLSQRGGYGYTF

clone size: .
D gene: .
V gene: TRBV5-1
J gene: TRBJ2-1
CDR3 DNA: TGCGCCAGCAGCTTGGTGTTCTCCTCCTACAATGAGCAGTTCTTC
CDR3 protein: CASSLVFSSYNEQFF

clone size: .
D gene: .
V gene: TRBV10-2
J gene: TRBJ2-3
CDR3 DNA: TGCGCCAGCAGTGAGTCGAGGGGGGGACTGGGGAGAGATACGCAGTATTTT
CDR3 protein: CASSESRGGLGRDTQYF

clone size: .
D gene: .
V gene: TRBV6-5
J gene: TRBJ1-5
CDR3 DNA: TGTGCCAGCAGTTACTCCGCGGCTGAGGATCAGCCCCAGCATTTT
CDR3 protein: CASSYSAAEDQPQHF

clone size: .
D gene: .
V gene: TRBV5-1
J gene: TRBJ2-7
CDR3 DNA: TGCGCCAGCAGCTGGGACGGCTCCTACGAGCAGTACTTC
CDR3 protein: CASSWDGSYEQYF

clone size: .
D gene: TRBD2
V gene: TRBV10-3
J gene: TRBJ2-1
CDR3 DNA: TGTGCCATCAGTGATGGGACTAGCGGGGGCTACAATGAGCAGTTCTTC
CDR3 protein: CAISDGTSGGYNEQFF

clone size: .
D gene: TRBD1
V gene: TRBV9
J gene: TRBJ1-5
CDR3 DNA: TGTGCCAGCAGCTTAACAGGGGGGAAAGAGCCCCAGCATTTT
CDR3 protein: CASSLTGGKEPQHF

clone size: .
D gene: TRBD2
V gene: TRBV5-1
J gene: TRBJ2-1
CDR3 DNA: TGCGCCAGCAGCCCGGGCGGACTAGCGGGTTACTCCTACAATGAGCAGTTCTTC
CDR3 protein: CASSPGGLAGYSYNEQFF